This T cell receptor beta chain was sequenced for a study of CD8 T cells in Susac syndrome. CD8+ and CD4+ T cells from blood underwent TCR beta sequencing. The TEMRA cells underwent FACS enrichment, while the CD8+ and CD4+ T cells underwent negative isolation. It was with random hexamers that roughly 0.5 to 1 ug RNA was reverse transcribed. Amplification of the TCR beta CDR3 was carried out by immunoSEQ multiplex PCR, which spanned a total of 54 Vbeta and 13 Jbeta segments. TCRdb used MiXCR to reprocess the immunoSEQ multiplex PCR reads, holding one entry per CDR3 protein. This table has roughly 200,000 distinct CDR3 sequences, just under 95% appearing once. Sequencing was performed on CD4+ T cells from PBMCs. The source of this sequence is a human donor in good health.

CDR3 bases: TGCGCCAGCAGCCAAGATTGGCGGATTCAAAACATTCAGTACTTC. This gives the protein CASSQDWRIQNIQYF. This rearrangement joins TRBV4-3 to TRBJ2-4; D not resolved. Trimming left V 0 bases short and J 5 bases short, with 11 bases between. The CDR3 runs to 15 residues. The germline gives CDR1 LGHNA, CDR2 YSLEER.